This is a list of T cell receptor beta chains from one sample in a study of cytomegalovirus exposure and HLA in healthy donors. Data came from immunoSEQ multiplex PCR; TCRdb stores just in-frame clones and leaves some out. The sample carries approximately 170,000 clones, roughly three quarters recorded once. The sequenced sample was PBMCs. The receptors here all came from a woman aged 45-60 years in good health and CMV-seronegative. The CDR3 runs from the conserved cysteine through the conserved F or W. A D gene is named only where the DNA matches it firmly. A row's size may be missing; if present it is once, few, many or a size class.

- TRBJ2-2 TRBD1 TRBV4-2 CASSQRQGVENTGELFF TGTGCCAGCAGCCAAAGACAGGGGGTGGAGAACACCGGGGAGCTGTTTTTT
- TRBJ1-3 TRBD1 TRBV5-5 CASSTTGAGNTIYF TGTGCCAGCAGCACGACAGGGGCAGGAAACACCATATATTTT
- TRBJ2-5 TRBD1 TRBV19 CASSQRTGVGETQYF TGTGCCAGTAGTCAGAGGACAGGGGTCGGGGAGACCCAGTACTTC
once TRBJ1-6 - TRBV9 CASSDRQNNSPLHF TGTGCCAGCAGCGACCGACAGAATAATTCACCCCTCCACTTT
- TRBJ1-2 - TRBV7-2 CASSLDSYLNYGYTF TGTGCCAGCAGCTTAGATAGCTACCTTAACTATGGCTACACCTTC
once TRBJ1-5 - TRBV15 CATSRVSRTVEVSPQPQHF TGTGCCACCAGCAGAGTCTCAAGGACAGTCGAGGTCTCCCCTCAGCCCCAGCATTTT
- TRBJ2-1 TRBD2 TRBV5-6 CASSSLAGGLQFF TGTGCCAGCAGCTCTCTAGCGGGAGGGCTTCAGTTCTTC
- TRBJ1-1 TRBD1 TRBV18 CASSHYRGPKNTEAFF TGTGCCAGCTCACACTACAGGGGGCCCAAGAACACTGAAGCTTTCTTT
- TRBJ2-7 TRBD1 TRBV15 CATGTGVGYEQYF TGTGCCACCGGGACAGGGGTCGGCTACGAGCAGTACTTC
few TRBJ1-5 - TRBV29-1 CSVGVLLEGVEPQHF TGCAGCGTTGGGGTCCTCCTTGAAGGAGTGGAGCCCCAGCATTTT
- TRBJ2-5 TRBD1 TRBV7-3 CASSPRGWGTGGETQYF TGTGCCAGCAGCCCGCGGGGGTGGGGGACAGGGGGAGAGACCCAGTACTTC
few TRBJ2-7 - TRBV5-3 CARSLEQAEAFPYLYEQYF TGTGCCAGAAGCTTGGAACAGGCAGAAGCGTTCCCATATCTCTACGAGCAGTACTTC
few TRBJ1-2 - TRBV7-8 CASSFFINYGYTF TGTGCCAGCAGCTTCTTTATCAACTATGGCTACACCTTC
- TRBJ2-5 - TRBV4-2 CASSQEEGRLQETQYF TGTGCCAGCAGCCAAGAAGAGGGCAGGCTCCAAGAGACCCAGTACTTC
- TRBJ2-4 - TRBV18 CASSPGPLDIQYF TGTGCCAGCTCACCAGGGCCGTTAGACATTCAGTACTTC
- TRBJ1-4 TRBD1 TRBV6-5 CASSRDRGLEKLFF TGTGCCAGCAGTAGGGACAGGGGGCTTGAAAAACTGTTTTTT
- TRBJ2-3 TRBD2 TRBV9 CASSPSGRSDTQYF TGTGCCAGCAGTCCTAGCGGGAGGTCGGATACGCAGTATTTT
- TRBJ1-4 - TRBV15 CATSRDMRGVGGEKLFF TGTGCCACCAGCAGAGATATGAGGGGTGTAGGGGGTGAAAAACTGTTTTTT
- TRBJ1-1 - TRBV9 CASSPTVGPTEAFF TGTGCCAGCAGCCCCACAGTTGGGCCCACTGAAGCTTTCTTT
- TRBJ1-5 TRBD1 TRBV28 CASIDRDRVLDQPQHF TGTGCCAGCATCGACCGGGACAGAGTCCTTGATCAGCCCCAGCATTTT
- TRBJ1-4 - TRBV7-2 CASSHRGGNFATNEKLFF TGTGCCAGCAGCCATAGGGGGGGGAACTTTGCAACTAATGAAAAACTGTTTTTT
once TRBJ2-1 - TRBV11-2 CASSPQSAYNEQFF TGTGCCAGCAGCCCCCAGAGCGCCTACAATGAGCAGTTCTTC
- TRBJ1-4 - TRBV18 CASSPGGNEKLFF TGTGCCAGCTCACCAGGGGGGAATGAAAAACTGTTTTTT
- TRBJ1-5 - TRBV28 CASSSYLGQQNQPQHF TGTGCCAGCAGTTCGTACCTCGGACAGCAAAATCAGCCCCAGCATTTT
- TRBJ2-2 - TRBV7-2 CASSQKRGAGGELFF TGTGCCAGCAGCCAGAAGAGAGGTGCGGGCGGGGAGCTGTTTTTT
once TRBJ1-1 - TRBV7-9 CSSSLAGATEAFF TGTTCCAGCAGCTTAGCTGGGGCTACTGAAGCTTTCTTT
few TRBJ2-1 - TRBV28 CASSSFWDTRKDEQFF TGTGCCAGCAGTTCTTTTTGGGACACACGTAAGGATGAGCAGTTCTTC
- TRBJ2-7 TRBD2 TRBV2 CARGGGLAGTYEQYF TGTGCCAGGGGTGGGGGACTAGCGGGAACCTACGAGCAGTACTTC
- TRBJ1-5 TRBD1 TRBV18 CASSLDREDNQPQHF TGTGCCAGCTCATTGGACAGGGAGGACAATCAGCCCCAGCATTTT
- TRBJ2-1 TRBD2 TRBV29-1 CSVVLAGGPNYNEQFF TGCAGCGTTGTCCTAGCGGGAGGCCCAAACTACAATGAGCAGTTCTTC
- TRBJ2-7 TRBD1 TRBV28 CASIVTGRSYEQYF TGTGCCAGCATCGTGACAGGGCGCTCCTACGAGCAGTACTTC
few TRBJ2-5 TRBD2 TRBV5-5 CASSLAGGGETQYF TGTGCCAGCAGCTTGGCGGGAGGAGGAGAGACCCAGTACTTC
- TRBJ1-3 - TRBV28 CATSTSDYSGNTIYF TGTGCCACCTCAACCTCGGACTACTCTGGAAACACCATATATTTT
- TRBJ2-2 - TRBV19 CASKGIYTGELFF TGTGCCAGTAAGGGGATTTACACCGGGGAGCTGTTTTTT
- TRBJ1-1 - TRBV6-6 CASSYSYRGETEAFF TGTGCCAGCAGTTACTCTTATCGGGGAGAGACTGAAGCTTTCTTT
- TRBJ2-5 - TRBV10-3 CAISAAGEETQYF TGTGCCATCAGTGCTGCAGGGGAAGAGACCCAGTACTTC
- TRBJ1-4 - TRBV27 CASSLYSSSPTNEKLFF TGTGCCAGCAGTTTATACTCCTCCTCCCCAACTAATGAAAAACTGTTTTTT
once TRBJ2-5 - TRBV5-1 CASNFFPGETQYF TGCGCCAGCAACTTTTTCCCGGGGGAGACCCAGTACTTC
- TRBJ2-5 - TRBV6-1 CASSEGPGQETQYF TGTGCCAGCAGTGAAGGCCCAGGGCAGGAGACCCAGTACTTC
many TRBJ2-2 TRBD2 TRBV28 CASSLSGRADTGELFF TGTGCCAGCAGTCTGAGCGGGAGGGCCGACACCGGGGAGCTGTTTTTT
- TRBJ1-5 - TRBV29-1 CSVAEGGMNQPQHF TGCAGCGTGGCAGAAGGGGGTATGAATCAGCCCCAGCATTTT